A single sample gave rise to the 17 T cell receptor beta chains below, sequenced in a study of Ad26.COV2.S vaccination and SARS-CoV-2 variants. The treatment: some 19 received Ad26.COV2.S at low or high dose, single or two shots; roughly five received placebo; per-sample allocation not given. Sample collection was performed on day 63 after the first vaccine or placebo injection. Here immunoSEQ multiplex PCR was the method, and the copy in TCRdb shows in-frame clones only, minus some. The sample has approximately 450,000 clones, approximately 92% seen once. The specimen was peripheral blood, collected in a trial of Ad26.COV2.S vaccine versus placebo. The receptors were gathered from a person aged 18 to 59 who received the Ad26.COV2.S COVID-19 vaccine or a placebo.

The rearrangement uses TRBV7-2 and TRBJ1-4; 8 bases agree with TRBD1. The CDR3 covers 15 residues. The ends lost 5 bases at V and 4 bases at J; junction bases unmatched: 6. Looked up from germline, CDR1 is SGHTA and CDR2 is FQGNSA. In nucleotides, the CDR3 is TGTGCCAGCAGCAAATGGGACAGGTTTAATGAAAAACTGTTTTTT. The encoded protein is CASSKWDRFNEKLFF.

This clone was observed once. This chain connects TRBV6-5 to TRBJ2-2; no clear D. The CDR3 covers 13 residues. V lost 7 bases to trimming and J lost 6 bases, with 12 bases between them. Germline CDR1 MNHEY, CDR2 SVGAGI. CDR3 protein: CASTHSSSGELFF. CDR3 DNA sequence: TGTGCCAGCACCCACTCGTCATCCGGGGAGCTGTTTTTT.

The chain uses TRBV5-5 and TRBJ2-7, with TRBD1 identical over 10 bases. This CDR3 has 14 residues. Germline lookup yields CDR1 SGHKS and CDR2 YYEKEE (reference sequence). Trimming removed 5 bases from V and 3 bases from J; junction bases left unmatched: 5. This CDR3 is CASRPGQGNYEQYF. CDR3 DNA: TGTGCCAGCAGGCCGGGACAGGGGAACTACGAGCAGTACTTC.

This clone has a single count. This sequence joins TRBV6-5 and TRBJ1-1; D remains ambiguous. Germline loops: CDR1 MNHEY, CDR2 SVGAGI. The CDR3 covers 15 residues. V lost 6 bases and J lost 0, with 14 bases in between. Written as DNA, the CDR3 is TGTGCCAGCAGCCGAAAATCCGGTTTGAACACTGAAGCTTTCTTT. It specifies CASSRKSGLNTEAFF.

This clone showed up just once. This chain connects TRBV18 to TRBJ1-4; TRBD1 agrees at 8 bases. The CDR3 has 14 amino acids. Trimming took 6 bases from V and 6 from J; bases not matched to a gene: 6. The germline V gene has CDR1 KGHSH and CDR2 LQKENI. The CDR3 spells CASSIRTGHEKLFF. As DNA, the CDR3 is TGTGCCAGCTCGATTCGGACAGGGCATGAAAAACTGTTTTTT.

CDR3 amino acids: CASSPGGEKLFF. CDR3 in DNA: TGTGCCAGCTCACCGGGTGGAGAAAAACTGTTTTTT. The J gene is TRBJ1-4, the V gene TRBV18; D unresolved. CDR3 length: 12 residues. CDR1 and CDR2 (germline): KGHSH, LQKENI. Deletions cut 3 bases from V and 8 bases from J, with 7 bases between.

The chain carries TRBV19 and TRBJ2-3; 8 bases line up with TRBD1. V gave up 4 bases and J gave up 5 bases; unmatched junction bases: 11. CDR3 length: 16 amino acids. The germline V gene has CDR1 LNHDA and CDR2 SQIVND (reference sequence). The CDR3 DNA sequence: TGTGCCAGTAGTAGACTATCGACAGGGGTGGAAGATACGCAGTATTTT. It yields the protein CASSRLSTGVEDTQYF. Drawing the rest from reference TRBV19 and TRBJ2-3, the complete variable domain is DGGITQSPKYLFRKEGQNVTLSCEQNLNHDAMYWYRQDPGQGLRLIYYSQIVNDFQKGDIAEGYSVSREKKESFPLTVTSAQKNPTAFYLCASSRLSTGVEDTQYFGPGTRLTVL.

CDR3 sequence (DNA): TGTGCCAGCAGCGTAGCTACAGGGGGCTTTTACGAGCAGTACTTC. It specifies CASSVATGGFYEQYF. This chain uses TRBV9 with TRBJ2-7, with 9 positions matching TRBD1. CDR1 and CDR2 from the germline V gene are SGDLS and YYNGEE. The V gene end was trimmed by 0 bases and the J gene end by 4 bases; junction bases not matched to a gene: 5. This CDR3 contains 15 residues.

V gene TRBV6-5 combines with J gene TRBJ2-1; D might be TRBD1 or TRBD2, each matching 5 bases. V was pared by 7 bases and J by 2 bases, with 15 bases between. Germline CDR1 reads MNHEY; CDR2 reads SVGAGI. The CDR3 totals 15 residues. CDR3: CASTPRAGPYNEQFF. The CDR3 region has the DNA TGTGCCAGCACCCCCAGGGCGGGCCCCTACAATGAGCAGTTCTTC.

This clone was observed a single time. DNA for the CDR3: TGTGCCAGTAGTGCCGAAGGGGAGACCCAGTACTTC. This sequence encodes CASSAEGETQYF. The chain recombines TRBV19 with TRBJ2-5; D call uncertain. Germline V gene sequence: CDR1 LNHDA, CDR2 SQIVND (reference sequence). V dropped 5 bases and J dropped 5 bases, with 9 bases sitting between them. The CDR3 sequence is 12 residues long.

The rearrangement links TRBV27 to TRBJ2-7, with D possibly matching TRBD2 (5 bases). In germline, CDR1 is MNHEY, CDR2 SMNVEV (reference sequence). This CDR3 contains 15 residues. Deletions cut 2 bases from V and 2 bases from J, with 13 bases between. CDR3 sequence (DNA): TGTGCCAGCAGTTTAGAGGGAATTGACCCCTACGAGCAGTACTTC. Encoded protein: CASSLEGIDPYEQYF.

The genes are TRBV6-5 and TRBJ2-3, with D tentatively TRBD2 (6 bases). V lost 8 bases, J lost 9 bases, and 12 bases lay in between. The CDR3 is 11 amino acids. Germline values: CDR1 MNHEY, CDR2 SVGAGI. The CDR3 loop reads CASVTRLTQYF. CDR3 sequence (DNA): TGTGCCAGCGTGACTAGGCTCACGCAGTATTTT.

This chain links TRBV7-9 with TRBJ1-3; D is perhaps TRBD1 (5 bases). This CDR3 is 15 amino acids long. Germline CDR1 SEHNR, CDR2 FQNEAQ (reference sequence). With 2 bases removed from V and 0 bases from J, the gap between germline ends came to 8 bases. The DNA for the CDR3 is TGTGCCAGCAGCTTAAACAGGAGCTCTGGAAACACCATATATTTT. Its translation is CASSLNRSSGNTIYF.

J is TRBJ2-7 and V is TRBV27; 8 bases are shared with TRBD2. The CDR3 extends over 14 amino acids. J lost 0 bases, V lost 4 bases, and 2 bases had no gene match. CDR1 and CDR2 from the germline V gene are MNHEY and SMNVEV (reference sequence). The CDR3 DNA is TGTGCCAGCAGTTCAAGCGGGAGCTCCTACGAGCAGTACTTC. Residues: CASSSSGSSYEQYF.

The J gene is TRBJ2-1, the V gene TRBV9, with 8 nucleotides matching TRBD2. Germline values: CDR1 SGDLS, CDR2 YYNGEE. V lost 4 bases to trimming and J lost 9 bases; unmatched junction nucleotides: 3. CDR3 length: 12 amino acids. CDR3 residues: CASSLAGGEQFF. The CDR3 nucleotides read TGTGCCAGCAGCCTTGCGGGGGGTGAGCAGTTCTTC.

The J gene is TRBJ2-1, the V gene TRBV7-9; TRBD2 matches at 13 bases. This CDR3 region has 18 residues. Germline trimming cut 5 bases from V and 9 bases from J; bases unmatched to any gene: 16. The germline V gene encodes CDR1 SEHNR and CDR2 FQNEAQ (reference sequence). The CDR3 DNA is TGTGCCAGCAGCCAACTACAGGGACTAGCGGGACGGATCGGTGAGCAGTTCTTC. Amino acids: CASSQLQGLAGRIGEQFF. The whole variable domain, filled in from reference TRBV7-9 and TRBJ2-1, reads DTGVSQNPRHKITKRGQNVTFRCDPISEHNRLYWYRQTLGQGPEFLTYFQNEAQLEKSRLLSDRFSAERPKGSFSTLEIQRTEQGDSAMYLCASSQLQGLAGRIGEQFFGPGTRLTVL.

In DNA form, the CDR3 reads TGTGCCATCAGTGTGGGGACTAGCGGGAGGGCCCTACACACCTACGAGCAGTACTTC. It specifies CAISVGTSGRALHTYEQYF. This sequence joins TRBV10-3 and TRBJ2-7; 16 positions agree with TRBD2. This CDR3 is 19 amino acids long. The J segment lost 2 bases and the V segment lost 4 bases, leaving 11 bases of the junction unmatched. Germline V gene sequence: CDR1 ENHRY, CDR2 SYGVKD.